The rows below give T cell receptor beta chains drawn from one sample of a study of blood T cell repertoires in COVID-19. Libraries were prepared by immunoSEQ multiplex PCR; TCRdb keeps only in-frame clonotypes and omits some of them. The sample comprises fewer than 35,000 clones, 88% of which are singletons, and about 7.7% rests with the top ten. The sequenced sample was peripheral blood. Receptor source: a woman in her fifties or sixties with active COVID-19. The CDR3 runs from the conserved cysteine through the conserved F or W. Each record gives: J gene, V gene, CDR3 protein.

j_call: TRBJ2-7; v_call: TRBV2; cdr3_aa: CASSTSVAYEQYF
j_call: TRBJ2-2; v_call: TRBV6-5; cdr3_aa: CASSKASGRTGELFF
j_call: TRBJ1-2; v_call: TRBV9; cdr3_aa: CASSQGGVYYGYTF
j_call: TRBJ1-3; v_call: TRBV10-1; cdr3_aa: CASSESRGGAGNTIYF
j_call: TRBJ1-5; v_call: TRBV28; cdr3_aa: CASSPLWGFNQPQHF
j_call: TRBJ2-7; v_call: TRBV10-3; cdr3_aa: CAISESLGQGPSYEQYF
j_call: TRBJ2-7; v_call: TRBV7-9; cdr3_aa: CASSLPSSTVEYF
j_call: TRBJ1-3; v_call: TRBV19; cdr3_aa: CASSIGVSGNTIYF
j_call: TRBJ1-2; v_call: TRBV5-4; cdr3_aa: CASSLVGSDNGYTF
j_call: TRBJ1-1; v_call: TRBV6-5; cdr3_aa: CASSSPLGTANTEAFF
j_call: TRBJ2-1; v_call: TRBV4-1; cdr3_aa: CASSQDHRLGEQFF
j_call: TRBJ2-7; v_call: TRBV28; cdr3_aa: CASSPGTGGFEQYF
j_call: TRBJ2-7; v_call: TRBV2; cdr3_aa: CASRQTGSDYEQYF
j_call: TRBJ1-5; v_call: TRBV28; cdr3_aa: CASRSGTGYQPQHF
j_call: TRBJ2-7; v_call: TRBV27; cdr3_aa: CASSFRTGLTYEQYF
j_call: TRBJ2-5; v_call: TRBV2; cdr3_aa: CASSDNQETQYF
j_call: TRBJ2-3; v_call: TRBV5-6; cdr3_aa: CASSLESYLTDTQYF
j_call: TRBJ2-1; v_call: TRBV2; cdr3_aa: CASNTGLANYNEQFF
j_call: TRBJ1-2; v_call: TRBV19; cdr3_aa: CASSKPGPQGNYGYTF
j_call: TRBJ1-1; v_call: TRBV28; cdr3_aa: CASSDRDSLNTEAFF
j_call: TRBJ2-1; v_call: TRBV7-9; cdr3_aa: CASSLAKVLAGSNEQFF
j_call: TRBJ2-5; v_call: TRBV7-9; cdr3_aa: CASSLERGMGTQYF
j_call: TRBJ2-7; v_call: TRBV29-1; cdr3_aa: CSISDFPGAYEQYF
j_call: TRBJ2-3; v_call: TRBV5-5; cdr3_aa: CASSLTGGALSDTQYF
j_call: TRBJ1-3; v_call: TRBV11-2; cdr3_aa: CASSSRDISGNTIYF
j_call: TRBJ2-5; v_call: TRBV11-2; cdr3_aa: CASSLVIGYRETQYF
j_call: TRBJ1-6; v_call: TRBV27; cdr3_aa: CASSFLPPGVDSPLHF
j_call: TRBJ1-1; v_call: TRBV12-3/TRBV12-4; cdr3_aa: CASSLGAGTEAFF
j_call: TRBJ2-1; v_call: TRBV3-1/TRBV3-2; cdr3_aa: CASSRASGRDNEQFF